One sample yielded the 11 T cell receptor beta chains listed below, sequenced in a study of identifying expanded T cells in peripheral blood. Sequencing was performed with immunoSEQ multiplex PCR; in TCRdb, only in-frame clones are kept and a portion is missing. The sample carries just over 90,000 clones, about nine tenths recorded once. Input material: blood. All receptors come from a person aged 18-69 years in good health.

The genes are TRBV6-5 and TRBJ2-1; 8 bases are shared with TRBD1. CDR1 is MNHEY and CDR2 is SVGAGI in the germline V gene. The CDR3 is made up of 16 amino acids. The junction had 10 bases not matched to a gene; V was cut back by 1 base and J by 8 bases. CDR3 nucleotides: TGTGCCAGCAGTTACTTTCAGGGGGCCGGAGCGGATGAGCAGTTCTTC. The encoded protein is CASSYFQGAGADEQFF.

This chain uses TRBV5-1 with TRBJ2-1; 8 nucleotides match TRBD1. Per germline, CDR1 SGHRS and CDR2 YFSETQ. The CDR3 is 16 residues long. J gave up 6 bases and V 0 bases, and 8 bases lay outside the gene matches. CDR3 protein: CASSLAGTGKINEQFF. CDR3 DNA: TGCGCCAGCAGCTTGGCTGGGACAGGTAAAATCAATGAGCAGTTCTTC.

This chain links TRBV19 with TRBJ2-1; D tentatively reads TRBD1 or TRBD2 (5 bases each). The V gene lost 5 bases and the J gene lost 0 bases, with 11 bases spanning the gap. Germline assignment: CDR1 LNHDA and CDR2 SQIVND (reference sequence). The CDR3 covers 15 residues. The CDR3 sequence: CASSPRDRSYNEQFF. CDR3 coding DNA: TGTGCCAGTAGTCCAAGGGACCGCTCCTACAATGAGCAGTTCTTC. Full variable domain (missing parts from reference TRBV19 and TRBJ2-1): DGGITQSPKYLFRKEGQNVTLSCEQNLNHDAMYWYRQDPGQGLRLIYYSQIVNDFQKGDIAEGYSVSREKKESFPLTVTSAQKNPTAFYLCASSPRDRSYNEQFFGPGTRLTVL.

J is TRBJ2-3 and V is TRBV30, with D possibly matching TRBD2 (6 bases). The germline V and J ends were trimmed by 5 bases and 2 bases, with 11 bases remaining between them. Germline V gene sequence: CDR1 GTSNPN, CDR2 SVGIG (reference sequence). The CDR3 is 13 residues long. The CDR3 here is CAWGRGLTDTQYF. Here the CDR3 DNA reads TGTGCCTGGGGTAGGGGACTCACAGATACGCAGTATTTT.

The chain carries TRBV19 and TRBJ2-5; 13 bases are shared with TRBD2. CDR1 is LNHDA and CDR2 is SQIVND in the germline V gene (reference sequence). There are 16 residues in the CDR3. V gave up 3 bases and J gave up 4 bases; unmatched junction bases: 5. In DNA, the CDR3 is TGTGCCAGTAGTATTCGGACTAGCGGGGGAGGAGAGACCCAGTACTTC. It codes for CASSIRTSGGGETQYF.

This rearrangement joins TRBV7-9 to TRBJ2-3; D may correspond to TRBD1 or TRBD2 (6 bases each). V lost 3 bases to trimming and J lost 5 bases, with 9 bases between them. CDR3 length: 13 residues. Per the germline V gene, CDR1 is SEHNR and CDR2 is FQNEAQ (reference sequence). The CDR3 region has the DNA TGTGCCAGCAGCTTGGGGGGCGAAGATACGCAGTATTTT. Its translation: CASSLGGEDTQYF. The full variable domain, completed using reference TRBV7-9 and TRBJ2-3, is DTGVSQNPRHKITKRGQNVTFRCDPISEHNRLYWYRQTLGQGPEFLTYFQNEAQLEKSRLLSDRFSAERPKGSFSTLEIQRTEQGDSAMYLCASSLGGEDTQYFGPGTRLTVL.

V gene TRBV5-4 combines with J gene TRBJ2-1; 14 nucleotides match TRBD2. With 3 bases clipped from V and 11 bases from J, the junction kept 4 bases outside the gene matches. Germline V gene sequence: CDR1 SGHNT, CDR2 YYREEE (reference sequence). The CDR3 has 14 residues. This chain's CDR3 is CASSWGTSGGQQFF. CDR3 in DNA: TGTGCCAGCAGCTGGGGGACTAGCGGGGGACAGCAGTTCTTC.

The chain is built from TRBV11-3 and TRBJ2-2; 7 bases agree with TRBD1. The CDR3 contains 19 residues. From germline, CDR1 is SGHNT and CDR2 YENEEA. J gave up 4 bases and V 1 base, and 15 bases lay outside the gene matches. The CDR3 protein is CASSLVSQPSQGITGELFF. In nucleotides, the CDR3 is TGTGCCAGCAGCTTAGTTTCCCAACCATCACAGGGGATCACCGGGGAGCTGTTTTTT. Complete variable domain (other parts from reference TRBV11-3 and TRBJ2-2): EAGVVQSPRYKIIEKKQPVAFWCNPISGHNTLYWYLQNLGQGPELLIRYENEEAVDDSQLPKDRFSAERLKGVDSTLKIQPAELGDSAVYLCASSLVSQPSQGITGELFFGEGSRLTVL.

The chain recombines TRBV30 with TRBJ1-1, with D possibly being TRBD1 (6 bases). The CDR3 has 13 residues. CDR1 is GTSNPN, CDR2 SVGIG, per germline (reference sequence). The ends were cut back, 3 bases at V and 4 bases at J, with 12 bases in the middle. The CDR3 region has the DNA TGTGCCTGGAGCCAGGGGTTTTCCACTGAAGCTTTCTTT. Its translation: CAWSQGFSTEAFF.

The chain recombines TRBV19 with TRBJ1-1; TRBD1 might be the D (5 bases). The germline CDR1 and CDR2 sequences are LNHDA and SQIVND (reference sequence). V dropped 3 bases and J dropped 6 bases, with 20 bases sitting between them. The CDR3 has 16 residues. The CDR3 DNA reads TGTGCCAGTAGTATCAGTGGGACCCCACAACTAGCTGAAGCTTTCTTT. Translating it yields CASSISGTPQLAEAFF.

This clone was seen just once. This chain links TRBV28 with TRBJ1-5, with D hard to call. V was trimmed by 5 bases and J by 3 bases, leaving 5 bases between them. CDR3 length equals 12 residues. CDR1 is MDHEN and CDR2 is SYDVKM in the germline V gene. The CDR3 spells CASSVINQPQHF. Here the CDR3 DNA reads TGTGCCAGCAGTGTTATCAATCAGCCCCAGCATTTT.